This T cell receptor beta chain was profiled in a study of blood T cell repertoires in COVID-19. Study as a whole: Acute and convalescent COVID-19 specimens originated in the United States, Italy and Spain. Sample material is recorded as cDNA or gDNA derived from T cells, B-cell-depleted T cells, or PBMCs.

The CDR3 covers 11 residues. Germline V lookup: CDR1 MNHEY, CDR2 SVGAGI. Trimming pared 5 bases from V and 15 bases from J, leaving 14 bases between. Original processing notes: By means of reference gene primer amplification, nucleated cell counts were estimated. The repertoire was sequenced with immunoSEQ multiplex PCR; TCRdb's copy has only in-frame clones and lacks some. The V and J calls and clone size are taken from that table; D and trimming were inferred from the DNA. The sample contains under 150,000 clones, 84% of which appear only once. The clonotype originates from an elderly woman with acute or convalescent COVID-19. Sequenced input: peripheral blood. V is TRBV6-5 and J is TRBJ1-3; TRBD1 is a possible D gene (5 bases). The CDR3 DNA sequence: TGTGCCAGCAGTCGGGGGTCTGATGAATATTTT. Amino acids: CASSRGSDEYF.